The entry below gives a single T cell receptor (beta chain) sequence along with its context. Its target is unknown. This CDR3 region has 20 residues. Looked up from germline, CDR1 is LNHDA and CDR2 is SQIVND (reference sequence). V gave up 5 bases and J gave up 0 bases; unmatched junction bases: 11. This sample is part of a study of graft-versus-host responses after intestinal transplantation. Study-wide results and limits: There was an association between peak levels of circulating GvH clones and early post-transplant HvG declines.

The assay was immunoSEQ multiplex PCR, and TCRdb's table has in-frame clones only and misses some. This table has about 54,000 clones, about 90% appearing once. The material sequenced was PBMCs, taken roughly 680 days after intestinal transplant. The rearrangement links TRBV19 to TRBJ2-1; 15 bases map to TRBD2. The sequence derives from a human patient who received an intestinal transplant, so some T cells may come from the graft donor. This CDR3 is CASSRRGLAGGPSSYNEQFF. The CDR3, as DNA: TGTGCCAGTAGTCGGCGGGGACTAGCGGGGGGCCCGAGCTCCTACAATGAGCAGTTCTTC.